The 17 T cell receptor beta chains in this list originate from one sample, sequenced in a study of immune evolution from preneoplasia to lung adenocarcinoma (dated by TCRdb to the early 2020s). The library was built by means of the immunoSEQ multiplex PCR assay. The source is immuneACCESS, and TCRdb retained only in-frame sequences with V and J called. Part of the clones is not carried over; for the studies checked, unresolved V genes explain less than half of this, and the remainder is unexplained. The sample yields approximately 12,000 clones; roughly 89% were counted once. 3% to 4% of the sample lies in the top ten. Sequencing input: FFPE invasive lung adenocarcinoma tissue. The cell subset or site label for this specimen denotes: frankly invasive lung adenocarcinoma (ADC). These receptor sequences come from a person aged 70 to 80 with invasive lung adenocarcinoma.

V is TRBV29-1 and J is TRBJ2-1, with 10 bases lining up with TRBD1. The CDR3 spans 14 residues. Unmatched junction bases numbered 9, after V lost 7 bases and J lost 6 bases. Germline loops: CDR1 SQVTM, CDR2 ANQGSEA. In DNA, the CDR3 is TGCAGCGGGACCCCCGGGACAGGGGCCAATGAGCAGTTCTTC. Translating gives CSGTPGTGANEQFF.

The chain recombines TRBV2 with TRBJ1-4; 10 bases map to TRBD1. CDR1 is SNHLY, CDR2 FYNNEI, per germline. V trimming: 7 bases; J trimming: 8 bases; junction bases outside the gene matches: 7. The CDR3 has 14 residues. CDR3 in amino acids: CASNRDRGPEKLFF. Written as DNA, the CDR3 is TGTGCCAGCAACCGGGACAGGGGTCCGGAAAAACTGTTTTTT.

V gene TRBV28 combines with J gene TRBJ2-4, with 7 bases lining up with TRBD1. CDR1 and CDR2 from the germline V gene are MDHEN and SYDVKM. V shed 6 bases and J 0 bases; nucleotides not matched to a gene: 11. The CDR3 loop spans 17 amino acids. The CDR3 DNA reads TGTGCCAGCAGCCCCCCACAGGGGTTGGTAGCCAAAAACATTCAGTACTTC. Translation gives CASSPPQGLVAKNIQYF.

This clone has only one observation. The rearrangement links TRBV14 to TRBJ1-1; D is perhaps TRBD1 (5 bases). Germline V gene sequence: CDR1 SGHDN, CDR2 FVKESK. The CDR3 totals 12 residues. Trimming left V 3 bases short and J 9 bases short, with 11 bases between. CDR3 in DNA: TGTGCCAGCAGCCACGTAGACAGAAAAGCTTTCTTT. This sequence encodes CASSHVDRKAFF.

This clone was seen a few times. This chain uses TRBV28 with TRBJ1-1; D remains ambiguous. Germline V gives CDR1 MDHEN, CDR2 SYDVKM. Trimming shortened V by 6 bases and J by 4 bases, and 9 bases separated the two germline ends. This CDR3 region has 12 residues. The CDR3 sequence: CASREMGTEAFF. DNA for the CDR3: TGTGCCAGCAGGGAAATGGGCACTGAAGCTTTCTTT.

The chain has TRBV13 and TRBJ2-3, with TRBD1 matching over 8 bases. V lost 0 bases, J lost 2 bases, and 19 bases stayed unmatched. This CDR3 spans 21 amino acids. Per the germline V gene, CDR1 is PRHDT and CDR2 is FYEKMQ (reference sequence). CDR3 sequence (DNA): TGTGCCAGCAGCTTAGGGACCAGACAGGGGCAGGGGCTTTTCCTCACAGATACGCAGTATTTT. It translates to CASSLGTRQGQGLFLTDTQYF.

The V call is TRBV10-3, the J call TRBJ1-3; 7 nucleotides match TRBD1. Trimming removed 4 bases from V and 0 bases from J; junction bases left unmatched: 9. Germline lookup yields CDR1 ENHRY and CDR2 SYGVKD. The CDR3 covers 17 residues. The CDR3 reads CAISAIQTGRSGNTIYF. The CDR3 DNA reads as TGTGCCATCAGTGCTATCCAGACAGGGCGCTCTGGAAACACCATATATTTT.

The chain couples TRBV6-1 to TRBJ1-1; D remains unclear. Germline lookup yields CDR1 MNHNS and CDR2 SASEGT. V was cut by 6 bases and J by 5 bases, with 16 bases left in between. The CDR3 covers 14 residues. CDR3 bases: TGTGCCAGCAGCACCCTTCTGGGGTGGACTGAAGCTTTCTTT. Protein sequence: CASSTLLGWTEAFF.

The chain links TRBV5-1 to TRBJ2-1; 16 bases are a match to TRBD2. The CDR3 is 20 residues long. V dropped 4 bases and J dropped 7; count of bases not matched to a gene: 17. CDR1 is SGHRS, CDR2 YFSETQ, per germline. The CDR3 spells CASSGNPGLAGGRGKNEQFF. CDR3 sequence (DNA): TGCGCCAGCAGCGGTAACCCGGGACTAGCGGGGGGGAGAGGGAAAAATGAGCAGTTCTTC. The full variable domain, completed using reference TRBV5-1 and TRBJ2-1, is KAGVTQTPRYLIKTRGQQVTLSCSPISGHRSVSWYQQTPGQGLQFLFEYFSETQRNKGNFPGRFSGRQFSNSRSEMNVSTLELGDSALYLCASSGNPGLAGGRGKNEQFFGPGTRLTVL.

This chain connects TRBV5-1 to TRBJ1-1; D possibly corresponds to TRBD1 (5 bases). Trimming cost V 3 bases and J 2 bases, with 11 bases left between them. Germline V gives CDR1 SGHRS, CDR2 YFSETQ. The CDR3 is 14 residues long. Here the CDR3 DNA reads TGCGCCAGCAGCTGGAGCGGGGGTAACACTGAAGCTTTCTTT. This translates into CASSWSGGNTEAFF.

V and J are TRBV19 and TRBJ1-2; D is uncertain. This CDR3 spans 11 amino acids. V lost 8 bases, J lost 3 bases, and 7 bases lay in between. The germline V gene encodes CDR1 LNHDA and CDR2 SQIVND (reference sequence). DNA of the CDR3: TGTGCCAGTGTTGGGTACTATGGCTACACCTTC. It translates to CASVGYYGYTF.

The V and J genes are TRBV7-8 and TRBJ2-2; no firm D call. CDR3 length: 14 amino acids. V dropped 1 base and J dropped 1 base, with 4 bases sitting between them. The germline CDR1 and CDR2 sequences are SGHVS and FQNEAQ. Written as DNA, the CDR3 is TGTGCCAGCAGCTTAGTGGTGAACACCGGGGAGCTGTTTTTT. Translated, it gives CASSLVVNTGELFF.

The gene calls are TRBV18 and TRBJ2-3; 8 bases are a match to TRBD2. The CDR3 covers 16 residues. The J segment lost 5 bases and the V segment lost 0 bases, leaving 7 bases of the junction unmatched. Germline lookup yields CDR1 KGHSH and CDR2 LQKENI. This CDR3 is CASSPPRGAQGDTQYF. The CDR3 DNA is TGTGCCAGCTCACCACCGCGGGGGGCGCAGGGAGATACGCAGTATTTT.

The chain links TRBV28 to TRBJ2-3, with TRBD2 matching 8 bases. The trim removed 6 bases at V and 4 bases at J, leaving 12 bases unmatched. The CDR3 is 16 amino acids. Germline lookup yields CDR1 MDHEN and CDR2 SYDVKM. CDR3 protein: CASRDAPGGSADTQYF. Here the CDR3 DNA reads TGTGCCAGCAGAGACGCGCCGGGGGGGTCCGCAGATACGCAGTATTTT.

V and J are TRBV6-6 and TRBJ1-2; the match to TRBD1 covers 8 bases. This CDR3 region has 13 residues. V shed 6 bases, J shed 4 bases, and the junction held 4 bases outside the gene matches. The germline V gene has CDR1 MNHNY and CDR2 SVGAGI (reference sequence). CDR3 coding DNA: TGTGCCAGCAGCCGGACAGGGACCTATGGCTACACCTTC. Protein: CASSRTGTYGYTF.

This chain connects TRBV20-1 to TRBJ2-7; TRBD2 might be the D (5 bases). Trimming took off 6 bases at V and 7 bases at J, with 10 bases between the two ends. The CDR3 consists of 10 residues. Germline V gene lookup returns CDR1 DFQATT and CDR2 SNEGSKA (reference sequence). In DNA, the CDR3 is TGCAGTGCCGGGGAGTGGGAGCAGTACTTC. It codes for CSAGEWEQYF.

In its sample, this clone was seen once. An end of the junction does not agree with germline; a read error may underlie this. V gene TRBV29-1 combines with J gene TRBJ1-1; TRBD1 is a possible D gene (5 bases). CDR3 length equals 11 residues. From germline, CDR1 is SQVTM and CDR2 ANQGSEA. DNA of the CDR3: TGCAGCGTTGAAGACCGGGGCCGGGGTCGGTTT. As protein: CSVEDRGRGRF.